Sequencing of this T cell receptor (beta chain) was carried out in a study of identical twins listed by TCRdb under 2016. Turning to the overall study: The study deep-sequenced TCR alpha and beta repertoires from monozygotic twins, unrelated adults of various ages and cord blood to test whether fetal clonotypes persist. To rule out contamination, the twin experiments were replicated at different times with different library preparation protocols.

Concerning this clonotype: What antigen it recognizes has not been identified. No base qualities exist here, and no much larger clone lies one base off it.

Libraries were constructed by 5' RACE. Sequencing was performed on an Illumina HiSeq 2000. Template switching introduced a universal primer binding site; the final cDNA contained a unique molecular identifier, enabling accurate counting of TCR cDNA molecules. Specific primers in the conserved constant-segment region were used to synthesize first-strand cDNA for TCR alpha and beta chains. To control for contamination, every cDNA library was double barcoded, receiving both a SMART-Mk sample barcode and Illumina barcodes. TruSeq adapter sequences along with Illumina sample barcodes were introduced in two successive PCR steps. The Illumina HiSeq platform was used with custom primers to sequence TCR alpha and beta cDNA libraries. The study's own analysis went as follows. MiGEC processed the raw reads to extract unique molecular identifiers, while MiXCR was used to determine the CDR3 positions. Recombination models were inferred per individual with the repgenHMM and IGoR tools using an EM algorithm. The analysis of shared clonotypes was done with the tcR package in R, with sharing normalized by the product of cloneset sizes. To study raw recombination free of thymic and clonal selection effects, out-of-frame nonproductive sequences were analyzed. The raw public reads went through TCRdb reprocessing: fastp at Q25, MiXCR clone calling, in-frame beta chains kept. Merged by CDR3 protein, the rows form single entries marked with the most common genes and DNA. These V and J calls derive from TCRdb rather than the authors' analysis. This sample gives 1.5 million to 2 million distinct CDR3 sequences in total; less than 40% of them show up just once. In total, the top ten clones hold roughly 0.3% of the sample.

Every donor in the study was a healthy Caucasian. The full study reports these points: Recombination models systematically underestimated out-of-frame TCR alpha sharing in monozygotic twins but agreed with sharing between unrelated individuals. Abundant cord blood beta clonotypes had fewer insertions, young adult naive repertoires showed a similar but weaker trend, and memory repertoires showed no such trend. Zero-insertion analyses could be partly confounded by invariant T cells such as MAIT and iNKT, although diverse VJ usage argued against such confounding for most clonotypes. Conclusions relied on cross-sectional statistical analysis, since the same donors could not be followed over many years. The excess sharing between twins in beta out-of-frame sequences was weaker because fewer shared sequences reduced the signal-to-noise ratio. Out-of-frame TCR alpha sequences shared between twins showed an excess of low generation-probability sequences compared with coincidental sharing between unrelated individuals.

The source of this sequence is a newborn girl in good health. Sequencing used cord blood.

CDR3 sequence: CASSLRAGKPYNEQFF. The sequenced DNA: TGTGCCAGCAGTTTAAGGGCAGGAAAGCCCTACAATGAGCAGTTCTTC. The chain links TRBV12-3 or TRBV12-4 with TRBJ2-1; no D segment can be confidently identified. Between the V and J ends, shortened by 2 bases and 2 bases respectively, the junction contains 13 bases. Including the terminal cysteine and phenylalanine, the CDR3 comprises 16 residues. This entry keeps only the CDR3 DNA: 48 bases, framed from base 1.